The entry that follows covers one T cell receptor (beta chain) sequence. The entry originates in a study of cytomegalovirus exposure and HLA in healthy donors. The CDR3 consists of 15 residues. Per the germline V gene, CDR1 is MDHEN and CDR2 is SYDVKM. The V end was cut by 2 bases, the J end by 5 bases, with 15 bases between. Researchers ran the PCR with 60 Vbeta and 13 Jbeta primers. TCRdb's table, derived via immunoSEQ multiplex PCR, lists solely in-frame clones and lacks some. The table records 190,000 or so clones, 80% of them present only once. This chain connects TRBV28 to TRBJ1-2, with D tentatively TRBD1 (6 bases). This receptor was taken from a boy aged 10-17 years in good health and CMV-seronegative. The specimen sequenced was PBMCs. CDR3 nucleotide sequence: TGTGCCAGCAGTTTAAAACGGGACACTTTTTATGGCTACACCTTC. Translation gives CASSLKRDTFYGYTF.